This T cell receptor (beta chain) was sequenced for a study of a mutant IDH1 vaccine in newly diagnosed glioma. Study-wide background: Of the patients given treatment, approximately 62% were male and 37.5% were female, and a mean age of approximately 40 years was recorded. Earlier care involved radiotherapy, temozolomide, or both, and the majority received both. Study-wide results and caveats: Of all patients, about 93% showed vaccine-induced immune responses.

About this clone: Its antigen remains unknown.

With 2 bases clipped from V and 2 bases from J, the junction kept 4 bases outside the gene matches. This CDR3 is built from 15 residues. The germline CDR1 and CDR2 sequences are SGHTA and FQGNSA. Time point meaning: baseline, week 1 (first vaccination visit). Treatment: pre-vaccination baseline after standard-of-care therapy. New WHO grade 3 or 4 astrocytomas that were IDH1-mutant and ATRX-lost occurred in the donors. Sequenced by immunoSEQ multiplex PCR; TCRdb stores in-frame clones only, minus some. The data hold 30,000 to 35,000 clones, with approximately 80% observed a single time. The sequence derives from a man aged 50-60 years with glioma. Some clones in this sample may be carry-over from other donors' samples. This chain joins TRBV7-2 and TRBJ2-7; TRBD2 aligns across 9 bases. The material was peripheral blood mononuclear cells (PBMCs), obtained from a glioma patient treated with radiotherapy, temozolomide or both. The CDR3 spells CASSLKAGGPYEQYF. The CDR3 DNA reads TGTGCCAGCAGCTTAAAAGCGGGGGGTCCCTACGAGCAGTACTTC.